The 17 T cell receptor beta chains below were found in one sample sequenced in a study of early T cells in non-severe SARS-CoV-2 infection (dated by TCRdb to the early 2020s). The library came from 5' RACE. The data were produced on a NextSeq 500. Using fastp trimming at Q25 and MiXCR clonotype assembly, TCRdb reanalyzed the public sequencing data and kept in-frame beta chains. Rows merge per CDR3 protein into single entries with the most common DNA and genes. The sample table lists 25,000 to 30,000 distinct CDR3 sequences, more than 4% of them with a count of one. Together, the top ten hold approximately 10% of the sample. The material sequenced was whole blood. The receptors shown here come from an adult who was a healthcare worker with PCR-confirmed SARS-CoV-2 infection or an uninfected control (not recorded which).

This clonotype was recorded at least ten times. The chain uses TRBV29-1 and TRBJ1-2; D might be TRBD1 (5 bases). The V end lost 3 bases, the J end lost 6 bases, and 14 bases lay between the germline ends. This CDR3 is built from 13 residues. Germline values: CDR1 SQVTM, CDR2 ANQGSEA. CDR3 coding DNA: TGCAGCGTTGACAAACCCGCGGGGGATGGCTACACCTTC. Translating gives CSVDKPAGDGYTF.

This clonotype was counted a single time. The chain joins TRBV5-6 to TRBJ2-1; D gene unclear. Trimming pared 1 base from V and 8 bases from J, leaving 7 bases between. CDR3 size: 12 residues. Germline V gives CDR1 SGHDT, CDR2 YYEEEE. This chain's CDR3 is CASSLWGHEQFF. Here the CDR3 DNA reads TGTGCCAGCAGCTTGTGGGGTCATGAGCAGTTCTTC. Together with reference TRBV5-6 and TRBJ2-1, the CDR3 gives the full variable domain: DAGVTQSPTHLIKTRGQQVTLRCSPKSGHDTVSWYQQALGQGPQFIFQYYEEEERQRGNFPDRFSGHQFPNYSSELNVNALLLGDSALYLCASSLWGHEQFFGPGTRLTVL.

This clonotype has ten or more counts. The gene calls are TRBV9 and TRBJ2-7; D is perhaps TRBD1 (6 bases). Per germline, CDR1 SGDLS and CDR2 YYNGEE. The CDR3 covers 15 residues. V lost 0 bases and J lost 7, with 17 bases in between. The CDR3 DNA follows: TGTGCCAGCAGCGTAGGAGCCAGGGGCGCGGTTGAGCAGTACTTC. Encoded protein: CASSVGARGAVEQYF.

This clonotype has a count of ten or more. The chain employs TRBV27 and TRBJ2-2; a weak D match, TRBD1 (6 bases). The CDR3 totals 12 residues. Trimming cost V 8 bases and J 3 bases, with 7 bases left between them. Germline-derived CDR1 and CDR2 are MNHEY and SMNVEV (reference sequence). CDR3 loop: CASGQHTGELFF. The DNA for the CDR3 is TGTGCCAGCGGACAGCACACCGGGGAGCTGTTTTTT.

This clonotype was seen repeatedly, ten times or more. The rearrangement joins TRBV6-6 to TRBJ1-2; tentatively, D is TRBD1 (6 bases). Per germline, CDR1 MNHNY and CDR2 SVGAGI (reference sequence). V was clipped by 6 bases and J by 9 bases, with 23 bases between them. This CDR3 is built from 15 residues. CDR3 sequence: CASRSVGGAGSSYTF. The CDR3 DNA sequence: TGTGCCAGCAGATCCGTGGGGGGCGCCGGGAGTAGCTACACCTTC.

This clonotype has just a few counts. The junction shows a germline mismatch at one end, possibly a read error. The genes are TRBV28 and TRBJ1-1; TRBD1 is a possible D gene (5 bases). The CDR3 extends over 16 amino acids. Looked up from germline, CDR1 is MDHEN and CDR2 is SYDVKM. CDR3 residues: CVSSSSRRGLNTEAFF. Here the CDR3 DNA reads TGTGTCAGCAGCTCATCGCGGCGGGGACTGAACACTGAAGCTTTCTTT.

This clonotype was recorded at least ten times. J is TRBJ2-3 and V is TRBV21-1. TRBV21-1 is described as a pseudogene. The CDR3 runs to 15 residues. The CDR3 region is CASSNSLRGTDTQYF. DNA of the CDR3: TGTGCCAGCAGCAACAGTCTAAGGGGCACAGATACGCAGTATTTT.

This sequence joins TRBV29-1 and TRBJ2-5; a possible D gene is TRBD2 (6 bases). This CDR3 has 12 amino acids. V gave up 7 bases and J gave up 5 bases, with 14 bases separating them. Germline V CDR1 and CDR2: SQVTM, ANQGSEA. As DNA, the CDR3 is TGCAGCGCTCTGACTGGAGGGGAGACCCAGTACTTC. It specifies CSALTGGETQYF.

By share of the sample, this clonotype is medium-sized. V is TRBV7-9 and J is TRBJ1-6; D perhaps matches TRBD1 (5 bases). V was clipped by 4 bases and J by 3 bases, with 16 bases between them. The CDR3 is made up of 17 amino acids. Germline-derived CDR1 and CDR2 are SEHNR and FQNEAQ (reference sequence). The CDR3 bases are TGTGCCAGCAGCTCAGGCTCGACAGACATCTATAATTCACCCCTCCACTTT. Translated, it gives CASSSGSTDIYNSPLHF.

V and J are TRBV6-5 and TRBJ1-3; a weak D match, TRBD1 (5 bases). The CDR3 runs 14 residues. CDR1 MNHEY and CDR2 SVGAGI come from the germline V gene. The V end lost 8 bases, the J end lost 0 bases, and 11 bases lay between the germline ends. The DNA of the CDR3 is TGTGCCAGCTTCCGGGGGAACTCTGGAAACACCATATATTTT. It encodes CASFRGNSGNTIYF.

This clonotype came up many times. This rearrangement joins TRBV12-3 or TRBV12-4 to TRBJ1-5, with D perhaps matching TRBD1 (6 bases). This CDR3 spans 14 amino acids. V gave up 9 bases and J gave up 4 bases, with 16 bases separating them. The CDR3 protein is CASNRRGLNQPQHF. Here the CDR3 DNA reads TGTGCCAGTAACCGGCGGGGGCTGAATCAGCCCCAGCATTTT.

Ten or more counts support this clonotype. V is TRBV28 and J is TRBJ2-7; possible D gene TRBD2, 8 bases. The CDR3 extends over 15 amino acids. V gave up 4 bases and J gave up 5 bases, with 18 bases separating them. CDR1 is MDHEN, CDR2 SYDVKM, per germline. In nucleotides, the CDR3 is TGTGCCAGCAGTTCCTCGGGAGGGGGCAGCCACGAGCAGTACTTC. Its translation: CASSSSGGGSHEQYF.

This clonotype was observed many times. This chain connects TRBV7-8 to TRBJ1-5; no definite D call. This CDR3 has 13 residues. V was shortened by 8 bases and J by 0 bases, with 8 bases between the two germline ends. Looked up from germline, CDR1 is SGHVS and CDR2 is FQNEAQ. CDR3 sequence: CASAFISNQPQHF. The CDR3 nucleotides read TGTGCCAGCGCCTTTATTAGCAATCAGCCCCAGCATTTT.

This clonotype was counted ten times or more. The chain combines TRBV10-3 with TRBJ1-1; D unclear. The CDR3 length is 14 residues. From germline, CDR1 is ENHRY and CDR2 SYGVKD. Trimming shortened V by 2 bases and J by 7 bases, and 14 bases separated the two germline ends. CDR3 coding DNA: TGTGCCATCAGTGAGGTTTCAGATTACGGTGAAGCTTTCTTT. Protein product: CAISEVSDYGEAFF.

This clonotype was observed at least ten times. V and J are TRBV6-6 and TRBJ2-4, with 8 nucleotides matching TRBD1. V lost 6 bases, J lost 6 bases, and 7 bases stayed unmatched. This CDR3 has 14 amino acids. Germline loops: CDR1 MNHNY, CDR2 SVGAGI (reference sequence). The DNA of the CDR3 is TGTGCCAGCAGCCCGGGACAGGTATCAAACATTCAGTACTTC. Protein product: CASSPGQVSNIQYF.

This clonotype is categorized as medium-sized. The chain is built from TRBV29-1 and TRBJ2-7, with D possibly being TRBD2 (7 bases). This CDR3 is 12 amino acids long. V lost 7 bases and J lost 6, with 16 bases in between. The germline CDR1 and CDR2 sequences are SQVTM and ANQGSEA. CDR3 DNA: TGCAGCGCCTCAGACGGGGGGCGCGAGCAGTACTTC. Translating it yields CSASDGGREQYF.

The sample holds many counts of this clonotype. Here the CDR3 reads CASRGTSGPAYEQYF. For the CDR3, the DNA is TGTGCCAGCAGGGGGACTAGCGGGCCCGCCTACGAGCAGTACTTC. The gene calls are TRBV6-5 and TRBJ2-7; 12 bases align to TRBD2. With 6 bases clipped from V and 2 bases from J, the junction kept 5 bases outside the gene matches. CDR1 is MNHEY, CDR2 SVGAGI, per germline. CDR3 length: 15 amino acids.